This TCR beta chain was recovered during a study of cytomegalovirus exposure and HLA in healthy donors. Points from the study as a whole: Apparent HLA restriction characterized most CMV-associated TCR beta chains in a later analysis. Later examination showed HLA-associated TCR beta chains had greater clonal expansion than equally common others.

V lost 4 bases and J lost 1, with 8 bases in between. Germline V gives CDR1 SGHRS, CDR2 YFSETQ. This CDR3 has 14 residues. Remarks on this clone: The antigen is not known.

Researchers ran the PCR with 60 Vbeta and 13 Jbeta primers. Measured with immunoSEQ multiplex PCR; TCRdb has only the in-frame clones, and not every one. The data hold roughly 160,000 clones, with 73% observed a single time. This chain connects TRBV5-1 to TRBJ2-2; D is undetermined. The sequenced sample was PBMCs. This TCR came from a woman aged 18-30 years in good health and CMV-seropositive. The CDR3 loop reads CASSMGGNTGELFF. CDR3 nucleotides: TGCGCCAGCAGCATGGGCGGGAACACCGGGGAGCTGTTTTTT.